This is a list of T cell receptor beta chains from one sample in a study of cytomegalovirus exposure and HLA in healthy donors. Only in-frame clones appear in the TCRdb table, and some are missing; sequencing was by immunoSEQ multiplex PCR. The sample includes about 200,000 clones, 80% to 85% of them seen just once. The sample consisted of PBMCs. The receptors stem from a woman in her forties in good health and CMV-seronegative. Each CDR3 is given with its conserved first and last residue. A D gene is named only where the DNA matches it firmly. Rows give clone size only sometimes, using once, few, many, or a class for an expanded clone.

v_gene,j_gene,abundance,d_gene,CDR3aa
TRBV10-3,TRBJ1-2,-,TRBD1,CASRTTDRVNGYTF
TRBV5-4,TRBJ2-5,-,-,CASSFGETQYF
TRBV19,TRBJ2-1,once,TRBD2,CASSIGLAGATEQFF
TRBV5-1,TRBJ1-2,-,-,CASSSGDYGYTF
TRBV15,TRBJ2-7,-,-,CATSSRGGEQYF
TRBV6-6,TRBJ2-1,-,-,CASTSGVYNEQFF
TRBV5-1,TRBJ1-1,-,-,CASSLRSRTSNTEAFF
TRBV28,TRBJ1-2,-,-,CASRGRDRTSGYTF
TRBV5-4,TRBJ1-1,-,-,CASSTLNTEAFF
TRBV27,TRBJ2-1,few,TRBD2,CASRTSGHYNEQFF
TRBV2,TRBJ2-2,-,TRBD2,CASSQTSGRAGELFF
TRBV7-9,TRBJ2-7,once,TRBD1,CSSSLAPGQGNYEQYF
TRBV7-2,TRBJ1-3,-,-,CASSGPSSGNTIYF
TRBV28,TRBJ1-1,once,TRBD1,CASSLRDRGSVSEAFF
TRBV27,TRBJ1-2,-,TRBD1,CASSDGPRTGDYGYTF
TRBV7-9,TRBJ2-3,-,-,CASSLGEVPHDTQYF
TRBV19,TRBJ1-5,-,-,CASLPGGGLSNQPQHF
TRBV30,TRBJ2-1,-,TRBD2,CAWSVAGDLLSYNEQFF
TRBV9,TRBJ2-1,-,-,CASSVWGSGEQFF
TRBV6-4,TRBJ2-1,-,-,CASSPFWGGTGEQFF
TRBV19,TRBJ2-3,-,TRBD2,CASSIDASGGYRDTQYF
TRBV30,TRBJ2-7,-,TRBD1,CAWSMGQGAYEQYF
TRBV5-8,TRBJ1-2,-,-,CASSLGMQGFGYTF
TRBV5-1,TRBJ2-7,-,TRBD2,CASSLGVGSGGTSSPYEQYF
TRBV29-1,TRBJ1-2,-,TRBD1,CSVARTGVGYTF
TRBV28,TRBJ1-6,-,TRBD1,CASSVRTGRNSPLHF
TRBV14,TRBJ2-3,few,-,CASSRRVGGGGTDTQYF
TRBV11-3,TRBJ2-2,-,-,CASSFGWTGELFF
TRBV7-9,TRBJ2-1,-,TRBD2,CASSVGTINEQFF
TRBV5-1,TRBJ1-4,-,-,CASSPGHKNEKLFF
TRBV5-1,TRBJ2-7,-,-,CASSPLLNLYAEQYF
TRBV5-5,TRBJ2-3,-,TRBD1,CASSIEPGQGADTQYF
TRBV27,TRBJ1-3,-,TRBD1,CASSRLTGDGNTIYF
TRBV19,TRBJ2-7,-,TRBD1,CASSFTGDSYEQYF
TRBV7-9,TRBJ2-7,-,-,CASSPVLARPSGQYF
TRBV6-6,TRBJ1-6,once,-,CASSYSTVNSPLHF
TRBV5-1,TRBJ1-1,-,-,CASNEDINTEAFF
TRBV11-2,TRBJ2-7,-,-,CASSLGGGTPQYF
TRBV7-6,TRBJ2-5,-,TRBD2,CASSARDTGTSGREETQYF
TRBV29-1,TRBJ1-2,-,TRBD1,CSVEDRGKNYGYTF
TRBV30,TRBJ2-1,-,-,CAWSPGNYNEQFF
TRBV5-1,TRBJ2-2,-,-,CASSLRQDSTGELFF
TRBV7-9,TRBJ2-3,-,-,CASSLLVADTQYF
TRBV7-9,TRBJ2-1,-,TRBD2,CASSITSGSLNEQFF
TRBV30,TRBJ2-7,-,TRBD1,CAWSLQGFYEQYF
TRBV19,TRBJ2-7,-,TRBD1,CASSITSGTGGEQYF
TRBV7-2,TRBJ1-6,few,-,CASSSLGGNNSPLHF
TRBV20-1,TRBJ2-1,-,-,CSAPRWVEQFF
TRBV19,TRBJ1-1,-,TRBD1,CASIRWETGVSGEAFF
TRBV7-9,TRBJ1-2,-,-,CSSSQPTGQFDSMSYTF
TRBV7-2,TRBJ2-3,-,TRBD2,CASSLTPGLAGVGSTQYF
TRBV5-4,TRBJ2-5,-,-,CASSPGQSTLGQETQYF
TRBV5-6,TRBJ1-5,-,-,CASSSFNQPQHF
TRBV27,TRBJ2-2,-,-,CASSSPSGGSGTGELFF